This TCR beta chain comes out of a study of T cell responses to AZD1222 COVID-19 vaccine. This clone has a single count. Its antigen is unidentified. Study results and limitations: Targeting of unmutated variant regions was reportedly seen in nearly half of spike-specific TCRs. Among vaccine-associated CD4 TCRs, coverage spanned spike, with dominance at 160-218 and 743-854.

The protocol was immunoSEQ multiplex PCR, while the TCRdb copy is restricted to in-frame clones and leaves out a portion. The table records 99,000 or so clones, approximately 92% of them present only once. The CDR3 is 13 residues long. In germline, CDR1 is SGHTA, CDR2 FQGTGA. V lost 6 bases and J lost 4, with 12 bases in between. The TCR was taken from an adult who received the AZD1222 COVID-19 vaccine. The source was peripheral blood, collected 28 days after the second AZD1222 dose. The V and J genes are TRBV7-3 and TRBJ2-5; D is perhaps TRBD2 (6 bases). For the CDR3, the DNA is TGTGCCAGCAGACCTCAGGGAGGAGAGACCCAGTACTTC. It yields the protein CASRPQGGETQYF.